Reported below is one T cell receptor beta chain. This entry is derived from a study of blood T cell repertoires in COVID-19. The table came from immunoSEQ multiplex PCR; TCRdb's copy has only in-frame clones and leaves some out. The sample lists roughly 180,000 clones; around 89% were seen once. V shed 4 bases and J shed 11 bases, with 12 bases lying between them. Germline V lookup: CDR1 DFQATT, CDR2 SNEGSKA (reference sequence). There are 11 residues in the CDR3. This chain uses TRBV20-1 with TRBJ2-4, with D tentatively TRBD1 (5 bases). The origin of this receptor is a woman younger than 45 with acute or convalescent COVID-19. The source material was peripheral blood. CDR3 sequence: CSAMWTPVQYF. CDR3 in DNA: TGCAGTGCTATGTGGACACCTGTTCAGTACTTC.